Listed below are T cell receptor beta chains from one sample, sequenced in a study of Ad26.COV2.S vaccination and SARS-CoV-2 variants. The data were produced by immunoSEQ multiplex PCR, yet TCRdb's version contains in-frame clones alone and is incomplete. The table has about 320,000 clones, approximately 80% seen once. Here the sequenced sample was peripheral blood, taken in a trial of Ad26.COV2.S vaccine versus placebo. All receptors derive from a person between 18 and 65 years old who received the Ad26.COV2.S COVID-19 vaccine or a placebo. CDR3s include the opening cysteine and the closing phenylalanine or tryptophan. Each record gives: J gene, clone size, V gene, D gene, CDR3 protein, CDR3 DNA. D genes are given only for firm matches. The size of a clone is reported for some rows only, either as once, few or many, or as a class for expanded clones.

>TRBJ1-5|-|TRBV3-1/TRBV3-2|-
CASSRSPGPAGGPQHF
TGTGCCAGCAGTCGGTCCCCGGGACCGGCTGGAGGGCCCCAGCATTTT
>TRBJ1-6|-|TRBV7-8|TRBD1
CASSLQGNRSPLHF
TGTGCCAGCAGTCTACAGGGGAACAGGTCACCCCTCCACTTT
>TRBJ1-6|once|TRBV5-1|-
CASSLGAENSPLHF
TGCGCCAGCAGCTTAGGGGCGGAAAATTCACCCCTCCACTTT
>TRBJ2-1|-|TRBV4-1|TRBD1
CASSQIGTGKSYNEQFF
TGCGCCAGCAGCCAAATCGGGACAGGGAAGTCCTACAATGAGCAGTTCTTC
>TRBJ2-1|-|TRBV27|-
CASRFNRDSYNEQFF
TGTGCCAGCAGGTTTAACAGGGACTCCTACAATGAGCAGTTCTTC
>TRBJ2-5|-|TRBV15|-
CATSRASGALQETQYF
TGTGCCACCAGCAGAGCGTCGGGGGCCCTCCAAGAGACCCAGTACTTC
>TRBJ2-1|once|TRBV4-2|-
CASSQEGGPNYNEQFF
TGTGCCAGCAGCCAAGAAGGGGGGCCCAACTACAATGAGCAGTTCTTC
>TRBJ2-3|once|TRBV19|TRBD1
CASSLDRATDTQYF
TGTGCCAGTAGTTTAGACAGGGCCACAGATACGCAGTATTTT
>TRBJ2-7|-|TRBV7-9|-
CASSLRGPPSYEQYF
TGTGCCAGCAGCTTAAGGGGACCTCCCTCCTACGAGCAGTACTTC
>TRBJ2-2|-|TRBV15|TRBD1
CATSTSTGSNTGELFF
TGTGCCACCAGCACCTCGACAGGGTCGAACACCGGGGAGCTGTTTTTT
>TRBJ1-5|-|TRBV7-8|TRBD1
CASSSSAFDRAQHF
TGTGCCAGCAGCTCCTCAGCCTTCGACAGGGCCCAGCATTTT
>TRBJ1-1|-|TRBV3-1/TRBV3-2|TRBD1
CASSFPGQGSEAFF
TGTGCCAGCAGCTTTCCGGGACAGGGCTCTGAAGCTTTCTTT
>TRBJ1-1|-|TRBV29-1|-
CSHGRMNTEAFF
TGCAGCCATGGCAGAATGAACACTGAAGCTTTCTTT
>TRBJ2-7|-|TRBV6-5|-
CASSLRQTYEQYF
TGTGCCAGCAGTCTAAGACAGACCTACGAGCAGTACTTC
>TRBJ2-3|-|TRBV7-3|-
CASSLRGNTDTQYF
TGTGCCAGCAGCTTAAGGGGAAACACAGATACGCAGTATTTT
>TRBJ2-7|-|TRBV15|-
CATSRPVPGRDSYEQYF
TGTGCCACCAGCAGGCCTGTGCCGGGACGCGATTCCTACGAGCAGTACTTC
>TRBJ2-5|-|TRBV28|-
CASSSSAGTETWGGTQYF
TGTGCCAGCAGTTCCTCGGCTGGGACAGAGACCTGGGGGGGGACCCAGTACTTC
>TRBJ1-6|-|TRBV21-1|-
CASSKNGQTYNSPLHF
TGTGCCAGCAGCAAAAACGGGCAGACCTATAATTCACCCCTCCACTTT
>TRBJ1-5|-|TRBV19|TRBD1
CASMGDRGTRQPQHF
TGTGCCAGTATGGGAGACAGGGGGACAAGGCAGCCCCAGCATTTT
>TRBJ1-5|medium-sized|TRBV19|TRBD1
CASSSRDRGTQHF
TGTGCCAGTAGTAGCCGGGACAGGGGTACCCAGCATTTT
>TRBJ1-2|-|TRBV6-5|TRBD1
CASSLRDRGGYTF
TGTGCCAGCAGTCTCCGGGACAGGGGTGGCTACACCTTC
>TRBJ2-5|-|TRBV7-8|-
CASSLTETQETQYF
TGTGCCAGCAGCTTAACAGAGACCCAAGAGACCCAGTACTTC
>TRBJ1-4|-|TRBV9|-
CASSPSGAAGGEKLFF
TGTGCCAGCAGCCCCAGTGGGGCGGCCGGGGGTGAAAAACTGTTTTTT
>TRBJ1-5|-|TRBV6-5|-
CASSYRSDNNQPQHF
TGTGCCAGCAGTTACCGGTCCGACAACAATCAGCCCCAGCATTTT
>TRBJ1-4|-|TRBV29-1|-
CSVVWGSNEKLFF
TGCAGCGTTGTTTGGGGGTCTAATGAAAAACTGTTTTTT
>TRBJ1-2|-|TRBV11-3|-
CVSSLRQTGQGYTF
TGTGTCAGCAGCTTACGCCAAACAGGGCAGGGCTACACCTTC
>TRBJ2-2|-|TRBV7-9|-
CASSLAIQNTGELFF
TGTGCCAGCAGCTTAGCGATCCAGAACACCGGGGAGCTGTTTTTT
>TRBJ2-2|-|TRBV29-1|-
CSVEDSTPNGELFF
TGCAGCGTTGAAGATTCGACCCCGAACGGGGAGCTGTTTTTT
>TRBJ1-5|-|TRBV7-2|TRBD1
CASSFRDRGVDQPQHF
TGTGCCAGCAGCTTCCGGGACAGGGGTGTAGATCAGCCCCAGCATTTT
>TRBJ1-1|-|TRBV10-1|-
CASSEGRVSTEAFF
TGCGCCAGCAGTGAGGGCAGGGTTTCCACTGAAGCTTTCTTT
>TRBJ2-7|-|TRBV24-1|TRBD1
CATSKGASYEQYF
TGTGCCACCAGTAAGGGGGCGTCCTACGAGCAGTACTTC
>TRBJ1-2|-|TRBV7-9|TRBD1
CASSWDRGYGYGYTF
TGTGCCAGCAGCTGGGACAGGGGGTACGGCTATGGCTACACCTTC
>TRBJ1-4|-|TRBV28|-
CASSTSGRKLFF
TGTGCCAGCAGCACCTCAGGGAGAAAACTGTTTTTT
>TRBJ2-7|-|TRBV28|-
CASSPGSLSSYEQYF
TGTGCCAGCAGCCCAGGGAGCCTGAGCTCCTACGAGCAGTACTTC
>TRBJ1-6|-|TRBV6-1|TRBD1
CASSELGRGLAGSPLHF
TGTGCCAGCAGTGAATTAGGGAGGGGGCTGGCAGGTTCACCCCTCCACTTT
>TRBJ1-6|-|TRBV6-1|TRBD1
CASREGGNSYNSPLHF
TGTGCCAGCAGGGAAGGGGGCAACTCCTATAATTCACCCCTCCACTTT
>TRBJ1-5|-|TRBV7-2|-
CASSLSAGWANQPQHF
TGTGCCAGCAGCTTATCAGCAGGGTGGGCCAATCAGCCCCAGCATTTT
>TRBJ2-2|-|TRBV7-9|-
CASSLGRSNTGELFF
TGTGCCAGCAGCCTGGGACGTTCGAACACCGGGGAGCTGTTTTTT
>TRBJ2-2|-|TRBV12-5|TRBD2
CASGFQRGGRVTGELFF
TGTGCTAGTGGTTTCCAGCGGGGGGGCCGGGTAACCGGGGAGCTGTTTTTT
>TRBJ1-4|-|TRBV5-1|-
CASSLDGKLGKLFF
TGCGCCAGCAGCTTGGACGGGAAATTGGGAAAACTGTTTTTT
>TRBJ2-7|-|TRBV5-1|TRBD2
CASSGGAYEQYF
TGCGCCAGCAGCGGGGGGGCCTACGAGCAGTACTTC
>TRBJ2-3|-|TRBV11-3|-
CASSPNRGDTQYF
TGTGCCAGCAGCCCCAATCGCGGAGATACGCAGTATTTT
>TRBJ1-5|-|TRBV19|-
CASSLGPTGSQPQHF
TGTGCCAGTAGTCTTGGTCCTACCGGGAGCCAGCCCCAGCATTTT
>TRBJ2-3|-|TRBV20-1|-
CSAEIADTQYF
TGCAGTGCGGAAATAGCGGATACGCAGTATTTT
>TRBJ2-5|-|TRBV11-3|-
CASSARGRERQETQYF
TGTGCCAGCAGCGCCCGAGGACGGGAAAGACAAGAGACCCAGTACTTC
>TRBJ2-3|-|TRBV5-1|-
CASSLVGSSSTDTQYF
TGCGCCAGCAGCTTGGTGGGTAGCTCAAGCACAGATACGCAGTATTTT